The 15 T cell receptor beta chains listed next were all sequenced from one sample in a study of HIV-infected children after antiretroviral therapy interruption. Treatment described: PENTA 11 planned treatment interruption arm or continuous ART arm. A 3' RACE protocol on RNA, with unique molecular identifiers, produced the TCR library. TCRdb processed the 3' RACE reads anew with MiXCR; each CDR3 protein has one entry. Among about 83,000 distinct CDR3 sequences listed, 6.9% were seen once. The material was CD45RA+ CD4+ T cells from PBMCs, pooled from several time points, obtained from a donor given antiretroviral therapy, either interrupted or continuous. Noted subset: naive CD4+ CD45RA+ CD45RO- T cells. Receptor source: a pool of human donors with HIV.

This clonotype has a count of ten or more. The chain's CDR3 is CSVSSGANVLTF. CDR3 bases: TGCAGCGTAAGCTCTGGGGCCAACGTCCTGACTTTC. The chain employs TRBV29-1 and TRBJ2-6; no reliable D call. The CDR3 totals 12 residues. Trimming took 6 bases from V and 0 from J, leaving 3 bases between them. Per the germline V gene, CDR1 is SQVTM and CDR2 is ANQGSEA.

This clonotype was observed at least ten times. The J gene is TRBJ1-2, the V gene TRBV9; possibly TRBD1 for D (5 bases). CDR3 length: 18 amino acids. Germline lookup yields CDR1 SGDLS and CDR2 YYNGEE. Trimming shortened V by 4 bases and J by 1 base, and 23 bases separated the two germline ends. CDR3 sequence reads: CASSILGRRDKINYGYTF. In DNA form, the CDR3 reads TGTGCCAGCAGCATACTGGGACGGAGAGATAAAATTAACTATGGCTACACCTTC.

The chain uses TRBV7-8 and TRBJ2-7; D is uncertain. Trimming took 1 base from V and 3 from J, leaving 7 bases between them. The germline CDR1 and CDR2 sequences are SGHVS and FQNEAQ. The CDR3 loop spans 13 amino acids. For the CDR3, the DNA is TGTGCCAGCAGCTTAGACGGATTCTACGAGCAGTACTTC. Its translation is CASSLDGFYEQYF.

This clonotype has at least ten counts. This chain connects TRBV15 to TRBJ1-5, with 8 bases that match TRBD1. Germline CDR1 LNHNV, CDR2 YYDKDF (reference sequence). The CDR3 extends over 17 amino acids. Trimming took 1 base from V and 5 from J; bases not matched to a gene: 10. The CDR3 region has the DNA TGTGCCACCAGCAGAGGGAGGGCAGGGGGCAGGGATCAGCCCCAGCATTTT. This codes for CATSRGRAGGRDQPQHF.

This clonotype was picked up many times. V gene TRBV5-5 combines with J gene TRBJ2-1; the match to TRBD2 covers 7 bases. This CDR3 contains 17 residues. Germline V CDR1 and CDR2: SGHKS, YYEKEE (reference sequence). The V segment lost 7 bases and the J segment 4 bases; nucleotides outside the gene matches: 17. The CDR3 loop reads CASEPRSGNPLYNEQFF. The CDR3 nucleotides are TGTGCCAGCGAACCGAGAAGCGGGAACCCCTTGTACAATGAGCAGTTCTTC.

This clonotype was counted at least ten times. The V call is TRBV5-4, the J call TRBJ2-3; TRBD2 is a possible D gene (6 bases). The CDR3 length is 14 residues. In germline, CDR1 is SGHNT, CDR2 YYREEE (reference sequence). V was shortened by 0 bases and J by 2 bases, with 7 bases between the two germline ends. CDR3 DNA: TGTGCCAGCAGCTTGGGCGGGGACACAGATACGCAGTATTTT. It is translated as CASSLGGDTDTQYF.

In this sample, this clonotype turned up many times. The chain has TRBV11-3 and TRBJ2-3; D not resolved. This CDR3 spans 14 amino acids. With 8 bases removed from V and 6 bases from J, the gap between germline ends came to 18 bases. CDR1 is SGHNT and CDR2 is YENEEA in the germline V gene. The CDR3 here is CASVVGPTSDTQYF. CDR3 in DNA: TGTGCCAGCGTGGTGGGTCCCACGTCGGATACGCAGTATTTT.

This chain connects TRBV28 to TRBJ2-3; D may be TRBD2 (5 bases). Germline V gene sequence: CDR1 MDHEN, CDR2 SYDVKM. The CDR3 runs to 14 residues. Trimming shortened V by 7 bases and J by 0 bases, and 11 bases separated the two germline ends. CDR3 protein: CASTPGVSTDTQYF. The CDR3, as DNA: TGTGCCAGCACCCCCGGGGTGAGCACAGATACGCAGTATTTT.

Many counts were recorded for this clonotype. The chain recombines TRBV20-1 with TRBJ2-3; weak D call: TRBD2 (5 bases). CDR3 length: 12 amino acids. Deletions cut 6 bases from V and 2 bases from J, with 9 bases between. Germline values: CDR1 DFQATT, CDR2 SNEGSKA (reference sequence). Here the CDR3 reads CSAREITDTQYF. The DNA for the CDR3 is TGCAGTGCCCGGGAAATCACAGATACGCAGTATTTT.

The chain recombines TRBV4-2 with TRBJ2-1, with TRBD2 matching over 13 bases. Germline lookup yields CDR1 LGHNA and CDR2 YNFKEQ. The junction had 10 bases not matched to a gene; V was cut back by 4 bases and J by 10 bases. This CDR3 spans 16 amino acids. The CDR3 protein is CASSRETSGGFPEQFF. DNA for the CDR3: TGTGCCAGCAGCCGAGAGACTAGCGGGGGGTTTCCGGAGCAGTTCTTC.

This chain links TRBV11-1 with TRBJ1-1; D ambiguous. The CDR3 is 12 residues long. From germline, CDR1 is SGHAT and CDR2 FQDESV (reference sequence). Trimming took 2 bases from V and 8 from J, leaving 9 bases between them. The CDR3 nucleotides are TGTGCCAGCAGCTTACGGATTGGGGAAGCTTTCTTT. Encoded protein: CASSLRIGEAFF.

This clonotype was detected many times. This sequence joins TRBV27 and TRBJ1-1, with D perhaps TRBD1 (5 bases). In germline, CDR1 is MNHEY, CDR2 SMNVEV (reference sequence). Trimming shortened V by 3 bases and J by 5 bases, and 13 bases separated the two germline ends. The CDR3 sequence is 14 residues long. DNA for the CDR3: TGTGCCAGCAGTTTTAGGGGTTCACAGACTGAAGCTTTCTTT. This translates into CASSFRGSQTEAFF.

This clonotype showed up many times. Here the CDR3 reads CASSYTGGGPNEQFF. For the CDR3, the DNA is TGTGCCAGCAGTTACACTGGGGGAGGGCCGAATGAGCAGTTCTTC. The rearrangement joins TRBV6-5 to TRBJ2-1; 7 bases match TRBD2. The J segment lost 7 bases and the V segment lost 2 bases, leaving 8 bases of the junction unmatched. This CDR3 is built from 15 residues. Per germline, CDR1 MNHEY and CDR2 SVGAGI.

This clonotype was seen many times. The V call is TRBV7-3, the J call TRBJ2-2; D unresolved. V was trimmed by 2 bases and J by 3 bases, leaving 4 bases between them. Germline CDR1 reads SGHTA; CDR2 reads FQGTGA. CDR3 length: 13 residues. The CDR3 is CASSLGDTGELFF. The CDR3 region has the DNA TGTGCCAGCAGCTTAGGGGACACCGGGGAGCTGTTTTTT.

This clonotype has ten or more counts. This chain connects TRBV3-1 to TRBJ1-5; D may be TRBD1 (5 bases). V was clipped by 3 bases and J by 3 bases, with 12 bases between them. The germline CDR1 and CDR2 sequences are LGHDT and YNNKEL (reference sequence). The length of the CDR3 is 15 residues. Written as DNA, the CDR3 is TGTGCCAGCAGCCAGACCTGGGGCTCCAATCAGCCCCAGCATTTT. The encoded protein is CASSQTWGSNQPQHF.